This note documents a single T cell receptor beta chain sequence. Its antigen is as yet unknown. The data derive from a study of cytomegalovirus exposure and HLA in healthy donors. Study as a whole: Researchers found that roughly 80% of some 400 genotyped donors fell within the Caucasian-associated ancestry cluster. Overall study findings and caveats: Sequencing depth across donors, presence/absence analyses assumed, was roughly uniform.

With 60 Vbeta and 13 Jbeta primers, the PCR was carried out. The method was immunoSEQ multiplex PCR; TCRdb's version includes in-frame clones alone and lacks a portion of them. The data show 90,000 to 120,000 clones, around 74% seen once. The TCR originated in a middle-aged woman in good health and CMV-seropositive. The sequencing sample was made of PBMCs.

The CDR3 here is CASSWQGGEKLFF. CDR3 bases: TGTGCCAGCAGCTGGCAGGGGGGTGAAAAACTGTTTTTT. The chain has TRBV7-6 and TRBJ1-4; 7 positions agree with TRBD1. The CDR3 extends over 13 amino acids. Losses at the gene ends were 4 bases for V and 7 bases for J; bases not matched to a gene: 3. CDR1 and CDR2 from the germline V gene are SGHVS and FNYEAQ.